This TCR beta chain originates from a study of blood T cell repertoires in COVID-19. This CDR3 has 16 residues. Trimming cost V 2 bases and J 12 bases; bases outside gene matches: 11. The germline V gene encodes CDR1 SEHNR and CDR2 FQNEAQ (reference sequence). Sequencing was performed with immunoSEQ multiplex PCR; in TCRdb, only in-frame clones are kept and a portion is missing. The sample comprises around 53,000 clones, about four fifths of which are singletons, and approximately 17% rests with the top ten. This TCR came from a man in his sixties or seventies with active COVID-19. V and J are TRBV7-9 and TRBJ2-2, with 11 bases lining up with TRBD2. The sample comprised peripheral blood. The CDR3 nucleotides are TGTGCCAGCAGCTTATTATTAGCGGGAGGGCGAACCAAGCTGTTTTTT. Its protein product is CASSLLLAGGRTKLFF.